These T cell receptor beta chains were read from a single sample in a study of blood T cell repertoires in COVID-19. This table comes from immunoSEQ multiplex PCR, and its TCRdb copy is limited to in-frame clones, with some not included. The sample contains 300,000 or so clones, roughly 88% of which appear only once. Sequencing was done on a sample of peripheral blood. The source is a woman under 40 with COVID-19, enrolled during active disease. Each CDR3 is given with its conserved first and last residue. The order of the fields is J gene, V gene, clone size, D gene, CDR3 DNA, CDR3 protein. A D gene is named only where the DNA matches it firmly. Rows may omit the clone size; those that give it use once, few, many or a size class.

j_gene: TRBJ1-1
v_gene: TRBV5-1
abundance: NA
d_gene: NA
CDR3nt: TGCGCCAGCAGCCCTGGACAGACCAAAGTGAACACTGAAGCTTTCTTT
CDR3aa: CASSPGQTKVNTEAFF

j_gene: TRBJ2-2
v_gene: TRBV2
abundance: NA
d_gene: TRBD2
CDR3nt: TGTGCCAGCATTACTAGCGGCACGAACACCGGGGAGCTGTTTTTT
CDR3aa: CASITSGTNTGELFF

j_gene: TRBJ1-5
v_gene: TRBV7-6
abundance: NA
d_gene: NA
CDR3nt: TGTGCCAGCAGCTTAAAGGGACGCCCGAGGAGGGGCAATCAGCCCCAGCATTTT
CDR3aa: CASSLKGRPRRGNQPQHF

j_gene: TRBJ1-2
v_gene: TRBV6-5
abundance: NA
d_gene: TRBD1
CDR3nt: TGTGCCAGCAGGGGCCCAGGGGGCGAAGGCTACACCTTC
CDR3aa: CASRGPGGEGYTF

j_gene: TRBJ2-7
v_gene: TRBV27
abundance: NA
d_gene: TRBD2
CDR3nt: TGTGCCAGCAGTTTATCGATAGGACTAGCGGGAGGTATTGCCTACGAGCAGTACTTC
CDR3aa: CASSLSIGLAGGIAYEQYF

j_gene: TRBJ2-3
v_gene: TRBV19
abundance: NA
d_gene: NA
CDR3nt: TGTGCCAGTAGTATAGGGGGGCTCGGCACAGATACGCAGTATTTT
CDR3aa: CASSIGGLGTDTQYF

j_gene: TRBJ1-2
v_gene: TRBV6-1
abundance: NA
d_gene: NA
CDR3nt: TGTGCCAGCAGTGAATCGCCCAGAAACTATGGCTACACCTTC
CDR3aa: CASSESPRNYGYTF

j_gene: TRBJ1-1
v_gene: TRBV5-4
abundance: NA
d_gene: NA
CDR3nt: TGTGCCAGCAGCTTCGCAGGGGCGTTGAACACTGAAGCTTTCTTT
CDR3aa: CASSFAGALNTEAFF

j_gene: TRBJ1-1
v_gene: TRBV30
abundance: NA
d_gene: NA
CDR3nt: TGTGCCTGGGGTAAGGGAGGACCCACTGAAGCTTTCTTT
CDR3aa: CAWGKGGPTEAFF

j_gene: TRBJ1-3
v_gene: TRBV9
abundance: NA
d_gene: NA
CDR3nt: TGTGCCAGCAGCGTAGAATCGGGGACTGATGGAAACACCATATATTTT
CDR3aa: CASSVESGTDGNTIYF

j_gene: TRBJ2-1
v_gene: TRBV7-9
abundance: NA
d_gene: NA
CDR3nt: TGTGCCAGCAGCCAGACAATAAAAAGCGAGCAGTTCTTC
CDR3aa: CASSQTIKSEQFF

j_gene: TRBJ2-2
v_gene: TRBV19
abundance: NA
d_gene: TRBD1
CDR3nt: TGTGCCAGTAGTATAAAGGGACAGGGGAACACCGGGGAGCTGTTTTTT
CDR3aa: CASSIKGQGNTGELFF

j_gene: TRBJ2-5
v_gene: TRBV7-8
abundance: NA
d_gene: NA
CDR3nt: TGTGCCAGCAGCCCAGGGGTGACCCAGTACTTC
CDR3aa: CASSPGVTQYF

j_gene: TRBJ2-7
v_gene: TRBV27
abundance: NA
d_gene: TRBD2
CDR3nt: TGTGCCAGCAGTTTTAGCGGGACGGGCGAGCAGTACTTC
CDR3aa: CASSFSGTGEQYF

j_gene: TRBJ2-5
v_gene: TRBV4-1
abundance: NA
d_gene: TRBD1
CDR3nt: TGCGCCAGCAGCCAAGGGACAGGGGTCAGGGAGACCCAGTACTTC
CDR3aa: CASSQGTGVRETQYF

j_gene: TRBJ1-2
v_gene: TRBV6-5
abundance: NA
d_gene: NA
CDR3nt: TGTGCCAGCACCCGGGGGGATGGAAGTGGCTACACCTTC
CDR3aa: CASTRGDGSGYTF

j_gene: TRBJ1-1
v_gene: TRBV29-1
abundance: NA
d_gene: NA
CDR3nt: TGCAGCGTCGTCAGTCGGAGGGGTCTGACTGAAGCTTTCTTT
CDR3aa: CSVVSRRGLTEAFF

j_gene: TRBJ2-7
v_gene: TRBV7-8
abundance: NA
d_gene: TRBD1
CDR3nt: TGTGCCAGCAGCTTAGGACAGGGAAAAGGCGAGCAGTACTTC
CDR3aa: CASSLGQGKGEQYF

j_gene: TRBJ1-2
v_gene: TRBV3-1/TRBV3-2
abundance: NA
d_gene: NA
CDR3nt: TGTGCCAGCAGCCAGCTACCCGACTCCTCCCAAAACTATGGCTACACCTTC
CDR3aa: CASSQLPDSSQNYGYTF

j_gene: TRBJ1-4
v_gene: TRBV9
abundance: NA
d_gene: NA
CDR3nt: TGTGCCAGCAGCCCCAGAGGGGGGGCAACTAATGAAAAACTGTTTTTT
CDR3aa: CASSPRGGATNEKLFF

j_gene: TRBJ1-3
v_gene: TRBV19
abundance: NA
d_gene: NA
CDR3nt: TGTGCCAGTCAGCCACAGACTGGAAACACCATATATTTT
CDR3aa: CASQPQTGNTIYF

j_gene: TRBJ1-2
v_gene: TRBV30
abundance: NA
d_gene: NA
CDR3nt: TGTGCCTGGAGTAAAGGGGTGGGCTATGGCTACACCTTC
CDR3aa: CAWSKGVGYGYTF

j_gene: TRBJ1-1
v_gene: TRBV29-1
abundance: NA
d_gene: NA
CDR3nt: TGCAGCGTAGTACAGGTGCGGAACACTGAAGCTTTCTTT
CDR3aa: CSVVQVRNTEAFF

j_gene: TRBJ1-5
v_gene: TRBV7-3
abundance: NA
d_gene: NA
CDR3nt: TGTGCCAGCGCACCTGACAGTAATCAGCCCCAGCATTTT
CDR3aa: CASAPDSNQPQHF

j_gene: TRBJ2-7
v_gene: TRBV5-1
abundance: NA
d_gene: NA
CDR3nt: TGCGCCAGCAGCTTGGGTGGACAGGGAGGGGGCTACGAGCAGTACTTC
CDR3aa: CASSLGGQGGGYEQYF

j_gene: TRBJ1-5
v_gene: TRBV3-1/TRBV3-2
abundance: NA
d_gene: NA
CDR3nt: TGTGCCAGCGGTTTCGGAGGCAATCAGCCCCAGCATTTT
CDR3aa: CASGFGGNQPQHF

j_gene: TRBJ2-7
v_gene: TRBV5-4
abundance: NA
d_gene: TRBD2
CDR3nt: TGTGCCAGCAGCTTATTAGCGGGAGGGCCTTACGAGCAGTACTTC
CDR3aa: CASSLLAGGPYEQYF

j_gene: TRBJ2-2
v_gene: TRBV7-8
abundance: NA
d_gene: TRBD1
CDR3nt: TGTGCCAGCAGCTTATGGGGGACAGGGGCCGGGGAGCTGTTTTTT
CDR3aa: CASSLWGTGAGELFF

j_gene: TRBJ1-4
v_gene: TRBV7-9
abundance: NA
d_gene: TRBD1
CDR3nt: TGTGCCAGCAGTTTGACAGGGGGTGAAAAACTGTTTTTT
CDR3aa: CASSLTGGEKLFF

j_gene: TRBJ1-2
v_gene: TRBV19
abundance: NA
d_gene: NA
CDR3nt: TGTGCCAGTAGCCCTTATTCAGGGCCTTACACCTTC
CDR3aa: CASSPYSGPYTF

j_gene: TRBJ2-1
v_gene: TRBV5-1
abundance: NA
d_gene: NA
CDR3nt: TGCGCCAGCAGCTTGGCCGGTCAAGAAATGAATGAGCAGTTCTTC
CDR3aa: CASSLAGQEMNEQFF

j_gene: TRBJ2-7
v_gene: TRBV30
abundance: NA
d_gene: TRBD2
CDR3nt: TGTGCCTGGTGTAGCGGGAGCGAACCCTACGAGCAGTACTTC
CDR3aa: CAWCSGSEPYEQYF

j_gene: TRBJ1-2
v_gene: TRBV30
abundance: few
d_gene: NA
CDR3nt: TGTGCCTGGAGTGCAGGGGCAGTTCGGGGATTC
CDR3aa: CAWSAGAVRGF

j_gene: TRBJ1-1
v_gene: TRBV29-1
abundance: NA
d_gene: NA
CDR3nt: TGCAGCGTTGAAATGACAGGTTTATTAGCTTTCTTT
CDR3aa: CSVEMTGLLAFF

j_gene: TRBJ1-2
v_gene: TRBV5-1
abundance: NA
d_gene: NA
CDR3nt: TGCGCCAGCAGCGTGGACACAAACTATGGCTACACCTTC
CDR3aa: CASSVDTNYGYTF

j_gene: TRBJ2-7
v_gene: TRBV5-4
abundance: NA
d_gene: TRBD2
CDR3nt: TGTGCCAGCAGCTTGAGGAGGGAGGGGAACGAGCAGTACTTC
CDR3aa: CASSLRREGNEQYF

j_gene: TRBJ2-7
v_gene: TRBV5-8
abundance: NA
d_gene: NA
CDR3nt: TGTGCCAGCAGCCGCCTCTCACTTAGCTCCTACGAGCAGTACTTC
CDR3aa: CASSRLSLSSYEQYF

j_gene: TRBJ1-4
v_gene: TRBV6-1
abundance: NA
d_gene: NA
CDR3nt: TGTGCCAGCAGTGATCGCCAGGGCTGGGAAAAACTGTTTTTT
CDR3aa: CASSDRQGWEKLFF

j_gene: TRBJ1-6
v_gene: TRBV5-4
abundance: NA
d_gene: TRBD1
CDR3nt: TGTGCCAGCCGGGGACAGAAAAATTCACCCCTCCACTTT
CDR3aa: CASRGQKNSPLHF

j_gene: TRBJ2-1
v_gene: TRBV3-1/TRBV3-2
abundance: NA
d_gene: NA
CDR3nt: TGTGCCAGCAGCCCAGCCCTAAACAGGGTCCATGAGCAGTTCTTC
CDR3aa: CASSPALNRVHEQFF

j_gene: TRBJ1-1
v_gene: TRBV19
abundance: NA
d_gene: NA
CDR3nt: TGTGCCAGTGGCTCACAGGGCGGTCGCACTGAAGCTTTCTTT
CDR3aa: CASGSQGGRTEAFF

j_gene: TRBJ1-2
v_gene: TRBV6-4
abundance: NA
d_gene: TRBD1
CDR3nt: TGTGCCAGCAGTTCCCCGGACAGGGACGGCGGCTACACCTTC
CDR3aa: CASSSPDRDGGYTF

j_gene: TRBJ2-2
v_gene: TRBV3-1/TRBV3-2
abundance: few
d_gene: NA
CDR3nt: TGTGCCAGCAGCCAAGAAGGGACTTTCACCGGGGAGCTGTTTTTT
CDR3aa: CASSQEGTFTGELFF

j_gene: TRBJ2-7
v_gene: TRBV18
abundance: NA
d_gene: TRBD2
CDR3nt: TGTGCCAGCTCACCACCGGTAAGCGGGAGGGCCGGCGAGCAGTACTTC
CDR3aa: CASSPPVSGRAGEQYF

j_gene: TRBJ2-1
v_gene: TRBV18
abundance: NA
d_gene: TRBD2
CDR3nt: TGTGCCAGCTCACCACCGACTAGCTTGGGCCAAAGGGAGCAGTTCTTC
CDR3aa: CASSPPTSLGQREQFF

j_gene: TRBJ1-3
v_gene: TRBV28
abundance: NA
d_gene: TRBD1
CDR3nt: TGTGCCAGCAGTGCGACAGGGCTGCTCTCTGGAAACACCATATATTTT
CDR3aa: CASSATGLLSGNTIYF

j_gene: TRBJ1-6
v_gene: TRBV5-1
abundance: NA
d_gene: NA
CDR3nt: TGCGCCAGCAGCTTGGACGGGAACTGGAATTCACCCCTCCACTTT
CDR3aa: CASSLDGNWNSPLHF

j_gene: TRBJ2-7
v_gene: TRBV9
abundance: NA
d_gene: TRBD2
CDR3nt: TGTGCCAGCAGCCCGGGGGGAGGGGCCCACGAGCAGTACTTC
CDR3aa: CASSPGGGAHEQYF

j_gene: TRBJ1-5
v_gene: TRBV11-3
abundance: NA
d_gene: TRBD1
CDR3nt: TGTGCCAGCACCCTGGACAGGTGGTTTCGTCGGCCCCAGCATTTT
CDR3aa: CASTLDRWFRRPQHF

j_gene: TRBJ1-5
v_gene: TRBV5-1
abundance: few
d_gene: NA
CDR3nt: TGCGCCAGCAGCTTGGAAGGGGGCAATCAGCCCCAGCATTTT
CDR3aa: CASSLEGGNQPQHF

j_gene: TRBJ1-1
v_gene: TRBV13
abundance: few
d_gene: TRBD1
CDR3nt: TGTGCCAGCGGGGCCCGGGACAGGGGTTTTGAAGCTTTCTTT
CDR3aa: CASGARDRGFEAFF

j_gene: TRBJ1-6
v_gene: TRBV19
abundance: NA
d_gene: TRBD1
CDR3nt: TGTGCCAGTAGTTTCCGGGACAGGGAAGCACCCCTCCACTTT
CDR3aa: CASSFRDREAPLHF

j_gene: TRBJ2-1
v_gene: TRBV5-1
abundance: NA
d_gene: NA
CDR3nt: TGCGCCAGCAGCTTGGAGGACAACTCCTACAATGAGCAGTTCTTC
CDR3aa: CASSLEDNSYNEQFF

j_gene: TRBJ2-2
v_gene: TRBV11-2
abundance: NA
d_gene: TRBD1
CDR3nt: TGTGCCAGCAGCTTACAGGGGGCCGGGGAGCTGTTTTTT
CDR3aa: CASSLQGAGELFF

j_gene: TRBJ1-5
v_gene: TRBV29-1
abundance: NA
d_gene: NA
CDR3nt: TGCAGCGTTAGGCAGGGTGGAGATCAGCCCCAGCATTTT
CDR3aa: CSVRQGGDQPQHF

j_gene: TRBJ1-1
v_gene: TRBV27
abundance: few
d_gene: TRBD1
CDR3nt: TGTGCCAGCAGCATAACAGGGGGCACTGAAGCTTTCTTT
CDR3aa: CASSITGGTEAFF

j_gene: TRBJ1-2
v_gene: TRBV5-1
abundance: NA
d_gene: TRBD1
CDR3nt: TGCGCCAGCAGCTCGGGGACAGGGGAGGTTAACTATGGCTACACCTTC
CDR3aa: CASSSGTGEVNYGYTF